One sample yielded the 32 T cell receptor beta chains listed below, sequenced in a study of cytomegalovirus exposure and HLA in healthy donors. Primers included in the PCR were 60 Vbeta and 13 Jbeta primers. This table comes from immunoSEQ multiplex PCR, and its TCRdb copy is limited to in-frame clones, with some not included. The sample lists about 83,000 clones; roughly 80% were seen once. Input material: PBMCs. All receptors derive from a woman between 25 and 40 years old in good health and CMV-seronegative.

This sequence joins TRBV7-9 and TRBJ2-5; a weak D match, TRBD2 (6 bases). CDR1 and CDR2 (germline): SEHNR, FQNEAQ (reference sequence). The CDR3 extends over 16 amino acids. Deletions cut 3 bases from V and 1 base from J, with 15 bases between. In nucleotides, the CDR3 is TGTGCCAGCAGCTTTCAGACTAGATCTATCCAAGAGACCCAGTACTTC. This gives the protein CASSFQTRSIQETQYF.

The gene calls are TRBV28 and TRBJ2-1; TRBD2 agrees at 13 bases. With V trimmed by 6 bases and J by 10 bases, 9 bases remained unmatched. This CDR3 is 15 amino acids long. The germline gives CDR1 MDHEN, CDR2 SYDVKM. The CDR3 spells CASSQLAGGPGEQFF. CDR3 in DNA: TGTGCCAGCAGCCAACTAGCGGGAGGGCCTGGCGAGCAGTTCTTC.

The V call is TRBV11-3, the J call TRBJ2-5; 9 bases are shared with TRBD2. The closer fit of TRBJ2-7 to the DNA end suggests the J call may be wrong. This CDR3 is 15 amino acids long. Germline CDR1 and CDR2: SGHNT and YENEEA. CDR3 region: CASSFLAGNSYEQYF. CDR3 nucleotide sequence: TGTGCCAGCAGCTTTCTAGCGGGGAACTCCTACGAGCAGTACTTC.

This clone has a handful of counts. The chain uses TRBV7-3 and TRBJ2-1; 13 nucleotides match TRBD2. The germline CDR1 and CDR2 sequences are SGHTA and FQGTGA. With 2 bases clipped from V and 6 bases from J, the junction kept 7 bases outside the gene matches. CDR3 length: 17 amino acids. The chain's CDR3 is CASSLSRLAGGANEQFF. CDR3 bases: TGTGCCAGCAGCTTATCGCGACTAGCGGGAGGTGCCAATGAGCAGTTCTTC.

This clone has more than one count but fewer than ten. The CDR3 spells CASSMDRVYEKLFF. Here the CDR3 DNA reads TGTGCCAGCAGTATGGACAGAGTATATGAAAAACTGTTTTTT. J is TRBJ1-4 and V is TRBV5-5; a possible D gene is TRBD1 (6 bases). V lost 5 bases to trimming and J lost 6 bases, with 14 bases between them. This CDR3 comprises 14 residues. Germline CDR1 is SGHKS and CDR2 is YYEKEE (reference sequence).

There are a few counts of this clone. The chain links TRBV27 to TRBJ1-2; the match to TRBD1 covers 12 bases. CDR3 length: 16 residues. V shed 5 bases, J shed 4 bases, and the junction held 8 bases outside the gene matches. Germline V gene lookup returns CDR1 MNHEY and CDR2 SMNVEV (reference sequence). The DNA for the CDR3 is TGTGCCAGCAGTCCAGCCGGGACAGGGGGCTCCTATGGCTACACCTTC. Translating it yields CASSPAGTGGSYGYTF.

This chain joins TRBV18 and TRBJ1-4; D might be TRBD1 (6 bases). Per germline, CDR1 KGHSH and CDR2 LQKENI. Deletions cut 3 bases from V and 8 bases from J, with 16 bases between. This CDR3 contains 15 residues. The CDR3: CASSPFRGKEEKLFF. CDR3 bases: TGTGCCAGCTCACCCTTCAGGGGTAAGGAGGAAAAACTGTTTTTT.

The count of this clone is one. V usage is TRBV19 and J usage is TRBJ2-6; perhaps TRBD1 as D (5 bases). V lost 4 bases to trimming and J lost 1 base, with 17 bases between them. Germline CDR1 reads LNHDA; CDR2 reads SQIVND (reference sequence). This CDR3 region has 18 residues. The CDR3 spells CASSRTGSYKSGANVLTF. The CDR3 nucleotides are TGTGCCAGTAGTAGAACAGGTTCCTATAAGTCTGGGGCCAACGTCCTGACTTTC.

The V gene is TRBV18, the J gene TRBJ1-5, with D maybe TRBD1 (5 bases). Trimming stripped 3 bases from V and 7 bases from J, with 13 bases between. The CDR3 is made up of 14 amino acids. The germline CDR1 and CDR2 sequences are KGHSH and LQKENI. DNA of the CDR3: TGTGCCAGCTCACCCGGGGGGACGGGCCAGCCCCAGCATTTT. This encodes CASSPGGTGQPQHF.

The chain links TRBV6-5 to TRBJ2-3, with D perhaps TRBD2 (5 bases). V was cut by 0 bases and J by 2 bases, with 9 bases left in between. The germline V gene has CDR1 MNHEY and CDR2 SVGAGI. The CDR3 has 15 amino acids. As DNA, the CDR3 is TGTGCCAGCAGTTACTCGATAGCGCCCACAGATACGCAGTATTTT. Its translation is CASSYSIAPTDTQYF.

The chain carries TRBV2 and TRBJ2-2, with unresolved D. The V end lost 7 bases, the J end lost 6 bases, and 9 bases lay between the germline ends. The CDR3 consists of 12 residues. Per germline, CDR1 SNHLY and CDR2 FYNNEI. CDR3 region: CASISPPGELFF. CDR3 DNA sequence: TGTGCCAGCATCAGTCCGCCCGGGGAGCTGTTTTTT.

Only a few counts were recorded for this clone. The chain carries TRBV11-2 and TRBJ2-1; 8 bases match TRBD2. Germline V lookup: CDR1 SGHAT, CDR2 FQNNGV. This CDR3 has 15 residues. Trimming took 4 bases from V and 4 from J; bases not matched to a gene: 6. CDR3 in amino acids: CASSSGRAGYNEQFF. The CDR3 DNA sequence: TGTGCCAGCAGCTCCGGGAGGGCCGGTTACAATGAGCAGTTCTTC.

V usage is TRBV5-6 and J usage is TRBJ1-1; 8 bases line up with TRBD1. The CDR3 contains 15 residues. The germline V gene encodes CDR1 SGHDT and CDR2 YYEEEE. V lost 2 bases to trimming and J lost 1 base; unmatched junction nucleotides: 4. The CDR3 loop is CASSLLQGGNTEAFF. The CDR3 DNA follows: TGTGCCAGCAGCTTACTACAGGGGGGGAACACTGAAGCTTTCTTT.

As for this clone: One end of the junction fails to match germline, which may point to a read error. The rearrangement links TRBV7-9 to TRBJ2-7, with 9 bases matching TRBD2. Germline assignment: CDR1 SEHNR and CDR2 FQNEAQ (reference sequence). This CDR3 spans 15 amino acids. The CDR3 loop is CSSTQMGGRDYEQYF. CDR3 bases: TGTTCCAGCACCCAAATGGGCGGGAGGGACTACGAGCAGTACTTC. The full variable domain, its missing parts supplied by reference TRBV7-9 and TRBJ2-7, is DTGVSQNPRHKITKRGQNVTFRCDPISEHNRLYWYRQTLGQGPEFLTYFQNEAQLEKSRLLSDRFSAERPKGSFSTLEIQRTEQGDSAMYLCSSTQMGGRDYEQYFGPGTRLTVT.

The chain uses TRBV5-8 and TRBJ1-1; 11 positions match TRBD1. V dropped 1 base and J dropped 5; count of bases not matched to a gene: 10. CDR1 and CDR2 from the germline V gene are SGHTS and YDEGEE. The CDR3 extends over 17 amino acids. The CDR3 DNA reads TGTGCCAGCAGCTTGTTGGGGACAGGGGGATTAGGAACTGAAGCTTTCTTT. It specifies CASSLLGTGGLGTEAFF.

Only one count was recorded for this clone. This chain links TRBV18 with TRBJ2-7; TRBD1 matches 7 bases. The CDR3 is made up of 15 amino acids. Germline V gives CDR1 KGHSH, CDR2 LQKENI. The V gene end was trimmed by 5 bases and the J gene end by 3 bases; junction bases not matched to a gene: 10. The CDR3 bases are TGTGCCAGCTCATCGACAGGGACCACCAACTACGAGCAGTACTTC. Its protein is CASSSTGTTNYEQYF.

V is TRBV25-1 and J is TRBJ1-2; D possibly corresponds to TRBD1 (6 bases). The CDR3 runs 13 residues. Germline lookup yields CDR1 MGHDK and CDR2 SYGVNS. V lost 2 bases, J lost 5 bases, and 9 bases lay in between. In nucleotides, the CDR3 is TGTGCCAGCAGTGAAACAGGGCTTTATGGCTACACCTTC. It codes for CASSETGLYGYTF.

The genes are TRBV7-9 and TRBJ1-1; D unresolved. The CDR3 is made up of 14 amino acids. Trimming left V 1 base short and J 6 bases short, with 12 bases between. CDR1 is SEHNR, CDR2 FQNEAQ, per germline (reference sequence). CDR3 sequence reads: CASSLVPLAAEAFF. CDR3 sequence (DNA): TGTGCCAGCAGCTTAGTTCCCTTGGCAGCTGAAGCTTTCTTT.

The chain recombines TRBV6-6 with TRBJ2-1; D gene uncertain. CDR3 length: 14 residues. The V and J ends lost 6 bases and 0 bases respectively, with 9 bases between them. Germline CDR1 and CDR2: MNHNY and SVGAGI (reference sequence). The CDR3 DNA reads TGTGCCAGCAGCTCAGTTATCTCCTACAATGAGCAGTTCTTC. Protein sequence: CASSSVISYNEQFF.

A word on this clone: One end of the junction fails to match germline, which may point to a read error. CDR3 sequence reads: CSSSQRDGYTF. CDR3 nucleotide sequence: TGTTCCAGCAGCCAGCGGGATGGCTACACCTTC. The chain combines TRBV7-9 with TRBJ1-2; D gene uncertain. Germline lookup yields CDR1 SEHNR and CDR2 FQNEAQ (reference sequence). The CDR3 extends over 11 amino acids. Drawing the rest from reference TRBV7-9 and TRBJ1-2, the complete variable domain is DTGVSQNPRHKITKRGQNVTFRCDPISEHNRLYWYRQTLGQGPEFLTYFQNEAQLEKSRLLSDRFSAERPKGSFSTLEIQRTEQGDSAMYLCSSSQRDGYTFGSGTRLTVV.

The chain is built from TRBV5-4 and TRBJ1-5, with a possible D match to TRBD1 (5 bases). The CDR3 is made up of 14 amino acids. The V end lost 1 base, the J end lost 3 bases, and 8 bases lay between the germline ends. The germline V gene has CDR1 SGHNT and CDR2 YYREEE (reference sequence). The CDR3 DNA reads TGTGCCAGCAGCTTGCAAGGGGCCAATCAGCCCCAGCATTTT. Amino acid sequence: CASSLQGANQPQHF.

V usage is TRBV4-3 and J usage is TRBJ2-7, with D possibly matching TRBD1 (6 bases). In germline, CDR1 is LGHNA, CDR2 YSLEER. Trimming cost V 0 bases and J 4 bases, with 16 bases left between them. There are 16 residues in the CDR3. The CDR3 loop reads CASSQEGTQGRYEQYF. Here the CDR3 DNA reads TGCGCCAGCAGCCAAGAGGGCACTCAGGGGCGGTACGAGCAGTACTTC.

In DNA form, the CDR3 reads TGTGCCACCAGCGCCCCCCGGGGGGGCAGGGGAAGTGAAAAACTGTTTTTT. Translation gives CATSAPRGGRGSEKLFF. The genes are TRBV15 and TRBJ1-4; D possibly corresponds to TRBD1 (6 bases). V dropped 5 bases and J dropped 7 bases, with 23 bases sitting between them. Germline-derived CDR1 and CDR2 are LNHNV and YYDKDF (reference sequence). CDR3 size: 17 residues. The entire variable domain, with the rest obtained from reference TRBV15 and TRBJ1-4, is as follows: DAMVIQNPRYQVTQFGKPVTLSCSQTLNHNVMYWYQQKSSQAPKLLFHYYDKDFNNEADTPDNFQSRRPNTSFCFLDIRSPGLGDTAMYLCATSAPRGGRGSEKLFFGSGTQLSVL.

This chain joins TRBV6-4 and TRBJ2-1; tentatively, D is TRBD2 (6 bases). The V gene's germline CDR1 is MRHNA and CDR2 SNTAGT. CDR3 size: 16 residues. Trimming took off 3 bases at V and 10 bases at J, with 22 bases between the two ends. In nucleotides, the CDR3 is TGTGCCAGCAGTGAATATAGGACTACCACCCCCGGCGAGCAGTTCTTC. This codes for CASSEYRTTTPGEQFF.

The chain is built from TRBV7-8 and TRBJ2-5; the D gene is possibly TRBD2 (6 bases). Per germline, CDR1 SGHVS and CDR2 FQNEAQ. There are 15 residues in the CDR3. V gave up 4 bases and J gave up 9 bases, with 21 bases separating them. The CDR3 is CASSSQLYSGGAQYF. DNA of the CDR3: TGTGCCAGCAGCTCACAGTTATACAGCGGAGGGGCCCAGTACTTC.

The CDR3: CASTPQGLAAEFPPETQYF. CDR3 bases: TGCGCCAGCACCCCTCAGGGACTAGCGGCCGAATTTCCTCCAGAGACCCAGTACTTC. The chain recombines TRBV5-1 with TRBJ2-5; 11 nucleotides agree with TRBD2. Germline-derived CDR1 and CDR2 are SGHRS and YFSETQ. Unmatched junction bases numbered 20, after V lost 6 bases and J lost 4 bases. This CDR3 contains 19 residues.

V is TRBV6-5 and J is TRBJ1-1; TRBD1 matches 7 bases. Germline V gives CDR1 MNHEY, CDR2 SVGAGI. CDR3 length equals 15 residues. Trimming cost V 5 bases and J 0 bases; bases outside gene matches: 6. The DNA for the CDR3 is TGTGCCAGCAGTCCACAGGGGAGGTTGAACACTGAAGCTTTCTTT. It codes for CASSPQGRLNTEAFF.

The J gene is TRBJ1-2, the V gene TRBV6-1; D may be TRBD1 (5 bases). The CDR3 contains 14 residues. Germline V gene sequence: CDR1 MNHNS, CDR2 SASEGT. Trimming shortened V by 6 bases and J by 3 bases, and 14 bases separated the two germline ends. The CDR3: CASSLTVEDYGYTF. The CDR3 DNA follows: TGTGCCAGCAGCTTGACAGTCGAGGACTATGGCTACACCTTC.

V is TRBV7-9 and J is TRBJ1-5; D remains unclear. Trimming stripped 5 bases from V and 4 bases from J, with 9 bases between. CDR3 length: 13 amino acids. The V gene's germline CDR1 is SEHNR and CDR2 FQNEAQ (reference sequence). Here the CDR3 DNA reads TGTGCCAGCAGCGTAAGCGAAAATCAGCCCCAGCATTTT. It specifies CASSVSENQPQHF.

The gene calls are TRBV7-2 and TRBJ2-5; 13 bases are a match to TRBD2. The DNA end is a closer match to TRBJ2-7, so the J assignment may be wrong. The CDR3 covers 16 residues. Per germline, CDR1 SGHTA and CDR2 FQGNSA. The CDR3 DNA reads as TGTGCCAGCAGCGTCTTGACTAGCGGGAGGACCTACGAGCAGTACTTC. This encodes CASSVLTSGRTYEQYF.

This chain connects TRBV20-1 to TRBJ2-7; D is possibly TRBD1 (6 bases). Trimming shortened V by 7 bases and J by 7 bases, and 11 bases separated the two germline ends. From germline, CDR1 is DFQATT and CDR2 SNEGSKA (reference sequence). The CDR3 loop spans 10 amino acids. CDR3 in DNA: TGCAGTGTCAGGGGCATGGAGCAGTACTTC. Amino acids: CSVRGMEQYF.

V gene TRBV28 combines with J gene TRBJ1-4; 9 bases match TRBD1. Germline V gene data show CDR1 as MDHEN and CDR2 as SYDVKM. J gave up 11 bases and V 8 bases, and 15 bases lay outside the gene matches. There are 15 residues in the CDR3. The DNA for the CDR3 is TGTGCCAGCGGATCGGTGGGGGACAGGGTCGTCAAACTGTTTTTT. It is translated as CASGSVGDRVVKLFF.